The 3 T cell receptor beta chains in this list originate from one sample, sequenced in a study of blood T cells in healthy people across ages. Next came a second PCR, run for roughly 6 to 11 cycles, which used a sample-barcoded 5' primer along with a J-beta primer mix. TCRdb recomputed calls from the 5' RACE reads with MiXCR, one row per CDR3 protein. The sample shows 700,000 to 950,000 distinct CDR3 sequences, about 40% of them seen only once. The sample was blood. These receptors were collected from an older woman in good health.

The CDR3 is CASSEGSSSYEQYF. DNA of the CDR3: TGTGCCAGCAGTGAAGGGTCATCTTCGTACGAGCAGTACTTC. The rearrangement uses TRBV6-1 and TRBJ2-7; D remains ambiguous. The ends were cut back, 1 base at V and 4 bases at J, with 11 bases in the middle. CDR1 MNHNS and CDR2 SASEGT come from the germline V gene. The CDR3 length is 14 residues.

J is TRBJ2-7 and V is TRBV7-9, with 10 bases fitting TRBD1. The end of the DNA aligns better with TRBJ2-5, so the J call may be wrong. This CDR3 is built from 15 residues. The germline V gene encodes CDR1 SEHNR and CDR2 FQNEAQ (reference sequence). The CDR3 reads CASNNGQGEGETQYF. As DNA, the CDR3 is TGTGCCAGCAACAACGGACAGGGGGAAGGTGAGACCCAGTACTTC.

V gene TRBV6-5 combines with J gene TRBJ1-2, with D maybe TRBD1 (6 bases). The CDR3 has 15 residues. The V gene lost 6 bases and the J gene lost 1 base, with 15 bases spanning the gap. The germline CDR1 and CDR2 sequences are MNHEY and SVGAGI. The CDR3 nucleotides read TGTGCCAGCAGGAGGAGACAGGCGGGTAACTATGGCTACACCTTC. This gives the protein CASRRRQAGNYGYTF.